This T cell receptor (beta chain) was sequenced for a study of blood T cells in healthy people across ages (dated by TCRdb to 2014 to 2015). Study-wide context: In model experiments, roughly one uniquely barcoded TCR beta cDNA molecule per two T cells was captured by template switching. The study measured age-related changes in TCR beta repertoire diversity using deep sequencing normalized with unique cDNA molecular identifiers. Two additional independent replicas of 1 million unique cDNA reads from the same blood draw were analyzed for two donors (one aged 18 to 29 and one aged 80 or older). Donors were grouped into four age groups: young (average 16 years), middle-aged (around 39), aged (around 66) and long-lived (roughly 80).

Library creation used 5' RACE. Sequenced using an Illumina HiSeq 2500. A second PCR of roughly 6 to 12 cycles was run with a J-beta primer mix and a sample-barcoded 5' primer. A unique molecular identifier was introduced onto each TCR beta cDNA molecule by a template-switch 5' adaptor carrying 12 random nucleotides. Each sample yielded at least 2.5 million CDR3-containing paired-end reads. First-strand cDNA synthesis was performed from all RNA using the Mint cDNA synthesis kit, with priming by a TRBC-specific oligonucleotide. Following uracil-DNA glycosylase treatment, all cDNA underwent a first 18-cycle PCR with the universal primers M1SS and BC2_uni_R. Concerning the study's data processing: Each sample was normalized by randomly selecting 1 million high-quality reads, each carrying a distinct molecular identifier. Instead of being binned into consensus sequences, reads with shared molecular identifiers were discarded. MiTCR, run with a Q25 quality threshold and the strictest error-elimination algorithm, handled CDR3 identification, clonotype clustering and error correction. Lower-bound total TCR beta diversity was estimated with a nonparametric unseen species model using Euler transformation. TCRdb trimmed public reads at Q25 via fastp, called clones via MiXCR and kept in-frame beta chains. CDR3 protein duplicates are merged, each entry listing the most common genes and DNA. The V and J calls follow TCRdb's processing rather than the paper's. In all, the sample holds around 500,000 distinct CDR3 sequences, and about 25% of those were seen once. 3% to 4% of the sample goes to the ten largest clones.

Results the study describes overall, beyond this receptor: Compared with the aged group, the long-lived group had more naive CD4+ T cells, fewer expanded clones and increased TCR diversity, a pattern suggesting age selection. There was a strong correlation between observed TCR beta diversity and the percentage of naive T cells measured by flow cytometry. Estimates of total diversity from one million sequenced T cells were regarded as lower bounds and underestimates. As age increased, observed TCR beta diversity per million T cells dropped in a roughly linear way, and a significant reduction was already evident by age about 40. Because donor CMV infection status was unknown, age-related changes in expanded clonotypes were potentially confounded. Because profiling used bulk unsorted PBMCs, naive and antigen-experienced compartments could not be compared conclusively.

Trimming removed 4 bases from V and 5 bases from J; the gene matches leave 7 bases unexplained. Taken from cysteine to phenylalanine, the CDR3 has 16 residues. The only DNA kept is the CDR3, 48 bases in frame from the first base. Taken from the germline V gene, the CDR1 and CDR2 loops are SGHDN and FVKESK. The donors were 40 or so Caucasian individuals from Russia, aged roughly 6 to 95 years, who were systemically healthy. Approximately 9.7 milliliters of peripheral blood were drawn from each donor into EDTA-treated Vacutainer tubes. Ficoll-Paque density-gradient centrifugation was used to isolate PBMCs, with at least 6 million obtained per sample. Trizol reagent was used to extract total RNA from the PBMCs, yielding at least 5 micrograms per sample. For every donor, flow cytometry on a PBMC aliquot measured the percentage of naive CD45RAhigh/CD27high T cells. Worth noting for this clonotype: There is no known antigen for this receptor. One base away there is no much larger clone; base qualities are not given.

These data were also filed under a second study, of T cells of mothers and their children. The second investigation adds: Donors were nine systemically healthy Caucasian individuals: three mothers and their six children. cDNA synthesis consumed the entire amount of extracted RNA, loaded at 1.5 ug RNA in each 15 ul reaction. Sample barcodes and 2-4 random nucleotides were added via the M1S primer in the second PCR. Each mother yielded over 8.5 million TCR beta CDR3 reads and each child 3 million or so reads. In both related and unrelated pairs, thymic selection shapes the output of TCR recombination in a similar way, with inherited differences having only a minor effect. Normalized repertoire overlap was always found to be slightly, but never significantly, higher in related mother-child pairs than in unrelated mother-child pairs. No persistent microchimeric T cell clones were found, with a detection sensitivity of around 100 clones per million clonotypes. To look for features that set related mother-child pairs apart from unrelated individuals, the researchers ran deep NGS to compare the TCR beta repertoires of mothers and children. The mean age was around 40 +/- 4 years for the mothers and about 10 +/- 4 years for the children. After adapters were ligated using NEBNext reagents, the libraries underwent 100+100 nt paired-end sequencing on an Illumina HiSeq 2000. To prevent cross-contamination, the mother and child libraries were prepared a month apart and were sequenced in separate runs. For each donor, somewhere between 500,000 and 2,000,000 distinct TCR beta clonotypes were identified. Naive TCR beta clonotypes were estimated from low-frequency clonotypes matched to each donor's FACS-determined naive share, without sorting.

Sequenced: blood. This sequence uses TRBV14 and TRBJ2-5; TRBD2 lines up with 13 middle nucleotides. The receptor comes from a boy aged 2 to 9 in good health. The sequenced DNA is TGTGCCAGCAGCCGCGGACTAGCGGGAGCCCATGAGACCCAGTACTTC. It encodes CASSRGLAGAHETQYF.